The source of this T cell receptor (beta chain) is a study of PD-L1 blockade in urothelial cancer. Study summary: Patients had undergone 0 to 3 prior chemotherapy regimens. Researchers looked at the blood 3 weeks (second dose) and 6 weeks after treatment began. Counts from blood samples showed a median of roughly 150,000 T cells.

This CDR3 is built from 15 residues. V lost 5 bases, J lost 6 bases, and 6 bases stayed unmatched. Germline V gene sequence: CDR1 SGHTA, CDR2 FQGTGA. Assay used: immunoSEQ multiplex PCR; TCRdb lists only in-frame clones, some missing. The table has roughly 50,000 clones, around three quarters seen once. The specimen was PBMCs, collected around atezolizumab (anti-PD-L1) treatment. The rearrangement uses TRBV7-3 and TRBJ2-2, with 10 bases identical to TRBD1. The TCR sequence derives from a man between 65 and 85 years old with urothelial cancer. The CDR3 region has the DNA TGTGCCAGCAGCCCAGGGGACAGGGGCGCCGGGGAGCTGTTTTTT. This codes for CASSPGDRGAGELFF.